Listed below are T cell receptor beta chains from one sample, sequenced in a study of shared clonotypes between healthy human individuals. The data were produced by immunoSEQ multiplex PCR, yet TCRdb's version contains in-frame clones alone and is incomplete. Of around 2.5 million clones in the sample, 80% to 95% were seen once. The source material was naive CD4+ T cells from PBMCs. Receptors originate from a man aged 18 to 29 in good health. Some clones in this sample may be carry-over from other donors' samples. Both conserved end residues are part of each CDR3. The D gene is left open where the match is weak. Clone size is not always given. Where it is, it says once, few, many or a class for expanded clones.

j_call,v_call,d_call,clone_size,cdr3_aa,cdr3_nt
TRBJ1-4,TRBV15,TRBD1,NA,CATSTKTGGMTEKLFF,TGTGCCACCAGCACCAAGACAGGGGGCATGACTGAAAAACTGTTTTTT
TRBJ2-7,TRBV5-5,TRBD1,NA,CASSLDRGFPYEQYF,TGTGCCAGCAGCTTGGACAGGGGATTTCCCTACGAGCAGTACTTC
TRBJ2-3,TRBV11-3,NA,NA,CASSFRGGEGYTDTQYF,TGTGCCAGCAGCTTCCGAGGGGGTGAAGGTTACACAGATACGCAGTATTTT
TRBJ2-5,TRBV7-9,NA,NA,CASTSGETQYF,TGTGCCAGCACCTCGGGAGAGACCCAGTACTTC
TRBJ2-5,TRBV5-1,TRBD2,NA,CARSLPGTERTSGDQETQYF,TGCGCCAGGAGCCTACCCGGGACAGAACGGACTAGCGGAGACCAAGAGACCCAGTACTTC
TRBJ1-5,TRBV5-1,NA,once,CASSRGTAPGPQHF,TGCGCCAGCAGCCGGGGGACGGCGCCCGGGCCCCAGCATTTT
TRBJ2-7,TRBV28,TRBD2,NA,CASSPKRTSPYEQYF,TGTGCCAGCAGCCCCAAAAGGACTAGCCCCTACGAGCAGTACTTC
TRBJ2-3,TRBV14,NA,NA,CASSQGGDTQYF,TGTGCCAGCAGCCAAGGGGGAGATACGCAGTATTTT
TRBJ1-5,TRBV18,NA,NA,CASPNRHIPSYSNQPQHF,TGTGCCAGCCCAAACAGGCACATCCCTTCTTATAGCAATCAGCCCCAGCATTTT
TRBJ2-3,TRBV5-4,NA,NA,CASSQGKTGSTDTQYF,TGTGCCAGCAGCCAGGGAAAGACAGGTAGCACAGATACGCAGTATTTT
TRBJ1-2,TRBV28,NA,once,CASSPQVEGYTF,TGTGCCAGCAGTCCCCAGGTGGAGGGCTACACCTTC
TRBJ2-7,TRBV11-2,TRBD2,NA,CASSGGLAPYEQYF,TGTGCCAGCAGCGGGGGACTAGCGCCCTACGAGCAGTACTTC
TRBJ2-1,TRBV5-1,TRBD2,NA,CASSLTSGRMNEQFF,TGCGCCAGCAGCCTGACTAGCGGGAGGATGAATGAGCAGTTCTTC
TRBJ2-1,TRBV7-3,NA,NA,CASSIYRDPSYNEQFF,TGTGCCAGCAGCATTTACAGGGACCCTTCCTACAATGAGCAGTTCTTC
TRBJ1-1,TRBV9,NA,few,CASSVEGKNTEAFF,TGTGCCAGCAGCGTAGAGGGGAAGAACACTGAAGCTTTCTTT
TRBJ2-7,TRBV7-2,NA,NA,CASSFTNYEQYF,TGTGCCAGCAGCTTTACCAACTACGAGCAGTACTTC
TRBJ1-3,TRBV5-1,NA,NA,CASSLGQAVGTLSGNTIYF,TGCGCCAGCAGCTTGGGCCAGGCGGTGGGCACACTCTCTGGAAACACCATATATTTT
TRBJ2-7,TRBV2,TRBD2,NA,CASSLLAGGTYEQYF,TGTGCCAGCAGTCTCCTAGCGGGAGGGACCTACGAGCAGTACTTC
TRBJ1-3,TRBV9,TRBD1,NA,CASTPGQGAGNTIYF,TGTGCCAGCACCCCGGGACAGGGGGCTGGAAACACCATATATTTT
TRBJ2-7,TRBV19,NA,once,CASSSGTPYEQYF,TGTGCCAGTAGTTCCGGGACACCTTACGAGCAGTACTTC
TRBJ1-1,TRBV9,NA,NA,CASSRPGPEAFF,TGTGCCAGCAGTCGCCCCGGTCCTGAAGCTTTCTTT
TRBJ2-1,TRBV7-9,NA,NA,CASSERVYNEQFF,TGTGCCAGCAGCGAGAGGGTTTACAATGAGCAGTTCTTC
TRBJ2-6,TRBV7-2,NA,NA,CASSSRQSGANVLTF,TGTGCCAGCAGCTCCCGACAGTCTGGGGCCAACGTCCTGACTTTC
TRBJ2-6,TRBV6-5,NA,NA,CASSYSEASGANVLTF,TGTGCCAGCAGTTACTCGGAGGCGTCTGGGGCCAACGTCCTGACTTTC
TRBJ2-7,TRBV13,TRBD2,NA,CASSSLAGLTYEQYF,TGTGCCAGCAGCTCCCTAGCGGGCCTTACCTACGAGCAGTACTTC
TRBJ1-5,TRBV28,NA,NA,CASAMGGIYSNQPQHF,TGTGCCAGCGCCATGGGCGGAATCTATAGCAATCAGCCCCAGCATTTT
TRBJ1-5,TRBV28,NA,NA,CASSLLRVLGGPDQPQHF,TGTGCCAGCAGTTTACTCAGGGTCCTCGGGGGGCCGGATCAGCCCCAGCATTTT
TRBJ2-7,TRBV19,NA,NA,CASRLAAVGLYEQYF,TGTGCCAGTAGACTAGCAGCGGTCGGTCTCTACGAGCAGTACTTC
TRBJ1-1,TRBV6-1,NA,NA,CASSEAVGHEAFF,TGTGCCAGCAGTGAAGCGGTCGGTCATGAAGCTTTCTTT
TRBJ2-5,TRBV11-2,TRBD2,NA,CASSLLSGRAGETQYF,TGTGCCAGCAGCCTCCTGAGCGGGAGGGCCGGGGAGACCCAGTACTTC
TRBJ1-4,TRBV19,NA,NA,CASSMRPATNEKLFF,TGTGCCAGTAGTATGCGCCCTGCAACTAATGAAAAACTGTTTTTT
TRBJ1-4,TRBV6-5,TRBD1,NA,CASRRGQANEKLFF,TGTGCCAGCAGAAGGGGGCAAGCTAATGAAAAACTGTTTTTT
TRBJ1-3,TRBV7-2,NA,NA,CASSSLPAGTGNTIYF,TGTGCCAGCAGCTCCCTTCCCGCAGGGACTGGAAACACCATATATTTT
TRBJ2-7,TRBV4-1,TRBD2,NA,CASSQDGRADKYEQYF,TGCGCCAGCAGCCAAGACGGGAGGGCTGATAAGTACGAGCAGTACTTC
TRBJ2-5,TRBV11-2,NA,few,CASSPRQTIQETQYF,TGTGCCAGCAGCCCCCGACAGACCATTCAAGAGACCCAGTACTTC
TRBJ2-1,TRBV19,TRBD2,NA,CASSTQLAGGSNEQFF,TGTGCCAGTAGTACCCAACTAGCGGGAGGTTCCAATGAGCAGTTCTTC
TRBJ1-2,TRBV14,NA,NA,CASSQDSSSYGYTF,TGTGCCAGCAGCCAGGACAGTTCCAGCTATGGCTACACCTTC
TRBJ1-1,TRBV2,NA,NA,CASSERELTEAFF,TGTGCCAGCAGTGAGAGGGAACTTACTGAAGCTTTCTTT
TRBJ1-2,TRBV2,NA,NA,CASSEQNYGYTF,TGTGCCAGCAGTGAACAAAACTATGGCTACACCTTC
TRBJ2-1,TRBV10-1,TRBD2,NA,CASSKGATSGEADYNEQFF,TGCGCCAGCAGCAAGGGGGCGACTAGCGGGGAAGCTGACTACAATGAGCAGTTCTTC
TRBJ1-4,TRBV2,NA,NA,CARLYNEKLFF,TGTGCCAGACTCTATAATGAAAAACTGTTTTTT
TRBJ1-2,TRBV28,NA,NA,CASRLRTVAYGYTF,TGTGCCAGCAGACTCCGGACAGTCGCCTATGGCTACACCTTC
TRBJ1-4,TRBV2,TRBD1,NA,CASRDRGPQFNEKLFF,TGTGCCAGCAGGGACAGGGGGCCCCAATTTAATGAAAAACTGTTTTTT
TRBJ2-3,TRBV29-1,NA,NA,CSVALGRDGDTQYF,TGCAGCGTGGCCCTGGGGCGGGATGGGGATACGCAGTATTTT
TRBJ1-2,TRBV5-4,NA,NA,CASSGEFRGTSGYTF,TGTGCCAGCAGCGGGGAGTTCAGGGGAACATCTGGCTACACCTTC
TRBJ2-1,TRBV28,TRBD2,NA,CASMLAGTYNEQFF,TGTGCCAGCATGCTAGCGGGGACCTACAATGAGCAGTTCTTC
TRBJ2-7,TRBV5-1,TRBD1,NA,CASSSTGTGIEQYF,TGCGCCAGCAGCTCAACCGGGACAGGGATCGAGCAGTACTTC
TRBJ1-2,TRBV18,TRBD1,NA,CASSPPYPGTDYGYTF,TGTGCCAGCTCACCGCCCTATCCCGGGACAGACTATGGCTACACCTTC
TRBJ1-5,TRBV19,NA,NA,CASSPNRQQPQHF,TGTGCCAGTAGTCCAAACAGACAGCAGCCCCAGCATTTT
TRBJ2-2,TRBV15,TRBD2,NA,CATSRGEGGTGELFF,TGTGCCACCAGCAGAGGGGAGGGAGGGACCGGGGAGCTGTTTTTT
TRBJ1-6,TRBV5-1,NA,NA,CASSLSGPDSPLHF,TGCGCCAGCAGCTTGTCAGGGCCGGACTCACCCCTCCACTTT
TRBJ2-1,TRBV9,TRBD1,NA,CASSARGQGAYNEQFF,TGTGCCAGCAGCGCCCGGGGACAGGGGGCCTACAATGAGCAGTTCTTC
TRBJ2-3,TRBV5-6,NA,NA,CASSFPSSGADTQYF,TGTGCCAGCAGCTTTCCCTCATCTGGTGCAGATACGCAGTATTTT
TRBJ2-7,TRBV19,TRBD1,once,CASSTRPGGEQYF,TGTGCCAGTAGTACCAGACCAGGGGGCGAGCAGTACTTC
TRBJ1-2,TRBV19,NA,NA,CASKTPLQRDGYTF,TGTGCCAGTAAAACCCCTCTTCAGCGTGATGGCTACACCTTC
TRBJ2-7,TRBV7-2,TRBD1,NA,CASSFRTGAYEQYF,TGTGCCAGCAGCTTCAGGACAGGGGCCTACGAGCAGTACTTC
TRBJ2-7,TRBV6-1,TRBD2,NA,CASSEPASGYYEQYF,TGTGCCAGCAGTGAACCGGCTAGCGGGTACTACGAGCAGTACTTC